Listed below are T cell receptor beta chains from one sample, sequenced in a study of molecular identifiers for immune sequencing clone quantification. TCRdb redid the calling of the PCR reads with MiXCR, one entry per CDR3 protein. The sample shows some 70,000 distinct CDR3 sequences, roughly 20% of them seen only once. Sequencing was performed on naive CD8+ T cells from blood, with Jurkat cell RNA spiked in. The receptors shown here come from a human donor in good health. Some libraries in this study had Jurkat cell RNA spiked in. Each CDR3 is given with its conserved first and last residue. The order of the fields is J gene, V gene, D gene, clone size, CDR3 protein. D genes are given only for firm matches. Size values are once, few and many counts, or a class for expanded clones, and some rows have none.

TRBJ2-1	TRBV20-1	TRBD2	many	CSARETGLGPMSSYNEQFF
TRBJ1-2	TRBV6-5	.	.	CASSSPGHMKNGYTF
TRBJ2-7	TRBV19	TRBD2	many	CASSIALAGGVEQYF
TRBJ2-4	TRBV20-1	.	many	CSASAVSKNIQYF
TRBJ1-3	TRBV4-1	.	.	CASSPLGSGNTVYF
TRBJ2-5	TRBV7-2	.	many	CASSLVASTVGTQYF
TRBJ2-5	TRBV20-1	TRBD2	many	CSARELVGTSDQETQYF
TRBJ1-5	TRBV5-5	TRBD1	few	CASSFNRGSNQPQHF
TRBJ1-1	TRBV2	TRBD1	.	CASSERWDRGRGHAEALF
TRBJ2-7	TRBV7-9	.	many	CASSLEEYEQYF
TRBJ2-7	TRBV10-3	.	many	CAISDPDNGGRYEQYF
TRBJ2-5	TRBV11-2	.	.	CASSPSSVPETQYF
TRBJ2-3	TRBV6-1	.	many	CASSPLSVLSTDTQYF
TRBJ2-7	TRBV4-1	.	many	CASSQGPFYTAEQYF
TRBJ1-1	TRBV27	TRBD1	few	CATIGVGTDTEAFF
TRBJ2-5	TRBV5-4	.	many	CASSLGWGGETQYF
TRBJ2-1	TRBV13	TRBD1	few	CASSLVGQGAYEQFF
TRBJ1-2	TRBV12-3/TRBV12-4	TRBD1	many	CASRTKGAGGISSGYTF
TRBJ2-7	TRBV27	.	many	CASSSHRPPYEQYF
TRBJ2-1	TRBV5-1	.	.	CASSLASVYNEQFF
TRBJ2-1	TRBV13	.	many	CASSWGGGGEQFF
TRBJ2-2	TRBV4-3	TRBD2	many	CASSPLAGGLAGELFF
TRBJ2-1	TRBV30	.	many	CAWSVDSNNEQFF
TRBJ2-7	TRBV19	.	many	CASSNRGGHEPYYEQYF
TRBJ2-1	TRBV7-9	.	.	CASSFGAGAPYNEQFF
TRBJ2-5	TRBV6-2/TRBV6-3	.	many	CASSSDSQETQYF
TRBJ1-4	TRBV7-2	TRBD1	many	CASSPLWTGLNEKLFF
TRBJ2-5	TRBV27	.	many	CASSLLSDSHQETQYF
TRBJ2-3	TRBV7-9	TRBD2	many	CASSFPGTSPDTQYF
TRBJ2-3	TRBV11-2	.	many	CASSTWDTSTDTQYF
TRBJ1-5	TRBV6-2/TRBV6-3	.	many	CASSPRDYNQPQHF
TRBJ2-1	TRBV27	.	.	CASSSPLGRDLSLRPYNEQFF
TRBJ2-3	TRBV5-1	TRBD2	few	CASSLVPAGGLDTQYF
TRBJ1-1	TRBV30	.	.	CAWRPRGGVTEAFF
TRBJ2-2	TRBV27	.	many	CASSFELATGELFF
TRBJ2-4	TRBV12-3/TRBV12-4	TRBD2	few	CASSTSGLAGAKNIQYF
TRBJ2-7	TRBV7-9	.	few	CASSGVIPYEQYF
TRBJ2-5	TRBV19	.	many	CASSGVYQETQYF
TRBJ1-5	TRBV15	TRBD1	many	CATSRTGQRRSYSNQPQHF
TRBJ2-3	TRBV30	TRBD1	many	CAWSVGTGFADTQYF
TRBJ2-7	TRBV11-2	.	few	CASSSSDRGVYEQYF
TRBJ2-1	TRBV19	.	.	CVSSLRTTYNEQFF
TRBJ2-1	TRBV6-2/TRBV6-3	.	many	CASRPKGGSSSYNEQFF
TRBJ1-2	TRBV9	.	few	CASSVGTRSGYTF
TRBJ2-3	TRBV7-2	.	many	CASSLIPHLSTDTQYF
TRBJ2-1	TRBV11-3	TRBD2	.	CASSLEEWREVYNEQFF
TRBJ2-1	TRBV7-3	.	many	CASSSISGPRNGNEQFF
TRBJ2-1	TRBV4-1	.	few	CASSQVGDEQFF